The clone carrying this T cell receptor beta chain was seen only a few times. Its target is unknown. This record belongs to a study of blood T cells in healthy people across ages. Study results and caveats: It was held that the diversity estimates obtained from one million T cells were underestimates. Naive and antigen-experienced cells were not separated, limiting conclusive comparison.

Aged roughly 6 to 90, donors were systemically healthy Caucasians from Russia. The use of a sample-barcoded 5' primer and a J-beta primer mix characterized a second PCR of about 6 to 11 cycles. A 12-random-nucleotide template-switch adaptor tagged each cDNA molecule. TCRdb reanalysed the 5' RACE reads using MiXCR and keeps one entry per CDR3 protein. The table shows 700,000 to 850,000 distinct CDR3 sequences, with less than 70% occurring only once. The specimen sequenced was blood. The receptor was isolated from a man older than 75 in good health.

DNA for the CDR3: TGTGCCAGCACGGGGCAGGGGGCTGGCGGCTACACCTTC. Protein: CASTGQGAGGYTF. The rearrangement joins TRBV2 to TRBJ1-2, with TRBD1 identical over 8 bases. Germline V gene sequence: CDR1 SNHLY, CDR2 FYNNEI. The CDR3 has 13 amino acids. V dropped 7 bases and J dropped 8; count of bases not matched to a gene: 9.